A single sample is the source of the 2 T cell receptor beta chains below, sequenced in a study of shared T cell receptors in the human thymus (dated by TCRdb to about 2021). Receptors were amplified or captured by the immunoSEQ multiplex PCR assay. TCRdb obtained this table from immuneACCESS and retained in-frame rearrangements with V and J assigned. These tables miss some clones; where compared with another copy, unresolved V genes account for less than half of the shortfall, and the remainder is unexplained. This sample lists about 500,000 clones; around 82% were detected once. More than 0.01% of the sample comes from the top ten. Separately, the same data were catalogued under a study of human thymus T cells.

Specimen: thymocytes. The receptors stem from a boy younger than two with a congenital heart defect. Donor details come from another sample of the same person, matched by shared clones.

This clone was found once. This CDR3 reads CASSQEGRGPSYNEQFF. The CDR3 DNA follows: TGCGCCAGCAGCCAAGAAGGTAGAGGGCCTTCCTACAATGAGCAGTTCTTC. J is TRBJ2-1 and V is TRBV4-3; tentative D call: TRBD2 (5 bases). V gave up 0 bases and J gave up 1 base, with 13 bases separating them. Germline V gene lookup returns CDR1 LGHNA and CDR2 YSLEER. This CDR3 has 17 residues.

V and J are TRBV7-2 and TRBJ2-7; D is possibly TRBD2 (5 bases). The CDR3 length is 16 residues. V was trimmed by 6 bases and J by 4 bases, leaving 22 bases between them. Germline V gene sequence: CDR1 SGHTA, CDR2 FQGNSA. The CDR3: CASRPVGEPSGYEQYF. In DNA, the CDR3 is TGTGCCAGCAGGCCGGTTGGGGAACCGAGCGGATACGAGCAGTACTTC.